This T cell receptor beta chain is drawn from a study of cytomegalovirus exposure and HLA in healthy donors. About the research overall: According to later analysis, the same platform produced the roughly 120 validation and several hundred first-cohort repertoires. Study-wide results and limits: Associated with cytomegalovirus, according to the listing, were 150 to 200 TCR beta chains.

Comments on this clone: Its target is not known.

The germline V gene has CDR1 MGHRA and CDR2 YSYEKL. J lost 0 bases, V lost 6 bases, and 8 bases had no gene match. The CDR3 sequence is 16 residues long. The method was immunoSEQ multiplex PCR; TCRdb's version includes in-frame clones alone and lacks a portion of them. The table includes about 160,000 clones, roughly nine tenths detected once. The specimen was PBMCs. This chain joins TRBV4-1 and TRBJ2-4, with 7 nucleotides matching TRBD2. This receptor was taken from a woman in her twenties or thirties in good health and CMV-seronegative. The chain's CDR3 is CASRGGRGLAKNIQYF. The CDR3 DNA reads TGCGCCAGCAGGGGGGGGAGGGGATTAGCCAAAAACATTCAGTACTTC.